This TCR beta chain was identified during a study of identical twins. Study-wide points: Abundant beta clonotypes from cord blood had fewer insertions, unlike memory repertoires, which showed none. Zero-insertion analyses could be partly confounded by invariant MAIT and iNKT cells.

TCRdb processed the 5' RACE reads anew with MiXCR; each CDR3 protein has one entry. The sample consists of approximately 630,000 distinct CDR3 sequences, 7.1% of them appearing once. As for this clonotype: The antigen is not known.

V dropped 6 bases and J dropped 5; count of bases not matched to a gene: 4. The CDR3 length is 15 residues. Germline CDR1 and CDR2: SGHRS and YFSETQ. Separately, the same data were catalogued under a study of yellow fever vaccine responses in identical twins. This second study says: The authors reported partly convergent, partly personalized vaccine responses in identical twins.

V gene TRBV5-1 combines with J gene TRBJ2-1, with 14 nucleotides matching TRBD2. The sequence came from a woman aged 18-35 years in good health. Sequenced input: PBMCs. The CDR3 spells CASMGTSGGNNEQFF. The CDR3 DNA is TGCGCCAGCATGGGGACTAGCGGGGGAAACAATGAGCAGTTCTTC.